This T cell receptor (beta chain) emerged from a study of response to subunit inactivated influenza vaccine. General study points: Authors suggested that a seasonal influenza vaccination recruits few new T cells each time.

The CDR3 has 16 residues. Trimming left V 0 bases short and J 1 base short, with 12 bases between. Germline CDR1 LGHDT, CDR2 YNNKEL (reference sequence). Each CDR3 protein gets one entry after TCRdb re-called the RT-PCR reads with MiXCR. Of 630,000 or so distinct CDR3 sequences listed, less than 20% are singletons. This clonotype was found a few times. Its antigen is as yet unknown. The V call is TRBV3-1, the J call TRBJ1-1; possibly TRBD1 for D (5 bases). The source was PBMCs from blood, collected 11 to 12 days after vaccination. The receptor's source is a man aged 45-65 years who received an inactivated influenza vaccine. The CDR3 spells CASSQDFGTGNTEAFF. As DNA, the CDR3 is TGTGCCAGCAGCCAAGATTTCGGGACTGGGAACACTGAAGCTTTCTTT.